This T cell receptor beta chain was sequenced in a study of long-term antiretroviral therapy in people with HIV. With respect to this clone: Antigen specificity is unknown.

Study-wide results and limits: Pre-ART-expanded clones dominated the repertoire at all time points.

Assay version v3.0 of immunoSEQ was used, and it was run at survey level. Only in-frame clones appear in the TCRdb table, and some are missing; sequencing was by immunoSEQ multiplex PCR. In the table there are about 16,000 clones, about 86% of which are singletons. Germline values: CDR1 MGHRA, CDR2 YSYEKL. The V segment lost 0 bases and the J segment 2 bases; nucleotides outside the gene matches: 10. CDR3 size: 19 residues. The chain links TRBV4-1 to TRBJ2-2, with 9 positions matching TRBD2. Source: unsorted PBMCs, taken 0.1 years after starting antiretroviral therapy. This receptor was identified in a man between 18 and 35 years old with HIV. In nucleotides, the CDR3 is TGCGCCAGCAGCCAAGAAGAGCTAGCGGGGTTCGCAAACACCGGGGAGCTGTTTTTT. The encoded protein is CASSQEELAGFANTGELFF.